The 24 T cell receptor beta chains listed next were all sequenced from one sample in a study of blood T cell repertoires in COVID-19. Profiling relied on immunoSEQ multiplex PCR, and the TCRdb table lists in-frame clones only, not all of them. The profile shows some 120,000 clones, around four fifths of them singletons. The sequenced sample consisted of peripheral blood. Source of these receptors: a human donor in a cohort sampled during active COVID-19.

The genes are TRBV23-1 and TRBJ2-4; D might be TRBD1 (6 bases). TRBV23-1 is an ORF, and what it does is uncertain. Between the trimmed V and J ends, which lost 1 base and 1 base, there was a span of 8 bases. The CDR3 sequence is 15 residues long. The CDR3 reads CASSQYQGAKNIQYF. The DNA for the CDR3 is TGCGCCAGCAGTCAATACCAGGGGGCCAAAAACATTCAGTACTTC.

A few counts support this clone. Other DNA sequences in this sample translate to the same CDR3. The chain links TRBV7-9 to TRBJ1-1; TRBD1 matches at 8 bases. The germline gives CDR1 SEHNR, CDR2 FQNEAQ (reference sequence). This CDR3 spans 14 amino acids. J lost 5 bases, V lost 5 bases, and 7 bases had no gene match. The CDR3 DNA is TGTGCCAGCAGCCCAGGACAGGGCCATACTGAAGCTTTCTTT. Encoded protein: CASSPGQGHTEAFF.

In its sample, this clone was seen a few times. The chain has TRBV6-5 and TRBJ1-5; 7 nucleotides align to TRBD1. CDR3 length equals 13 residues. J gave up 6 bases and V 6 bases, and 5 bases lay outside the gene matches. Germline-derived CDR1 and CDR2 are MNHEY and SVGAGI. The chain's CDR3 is CASRPNRGQPQHF. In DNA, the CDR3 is TGTGCCAGCAGACCAAACAGGGGTCAGCCCCAGCATTTT.

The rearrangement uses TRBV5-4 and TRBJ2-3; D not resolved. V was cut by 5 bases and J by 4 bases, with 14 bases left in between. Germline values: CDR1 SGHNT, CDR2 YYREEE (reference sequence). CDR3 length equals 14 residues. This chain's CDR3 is CASRYGSLADTQYF. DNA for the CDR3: TGTGCCAGCAGATACGGGTCCTTGGCAGATACGCAGTATTTT.

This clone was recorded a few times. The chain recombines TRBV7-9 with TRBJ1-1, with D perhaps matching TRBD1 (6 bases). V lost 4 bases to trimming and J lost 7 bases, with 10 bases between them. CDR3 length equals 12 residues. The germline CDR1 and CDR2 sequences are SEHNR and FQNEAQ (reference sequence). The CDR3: CASSWTDSEAFF. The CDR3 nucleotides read TGTGCCAGCAGCTGGACGGACAGTGAAGCTTTCTTT. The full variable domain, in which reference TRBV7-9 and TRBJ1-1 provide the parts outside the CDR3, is DTGVSQNPRHKITKRGQNVTFRCDPISEHNRLYWYRQTLGQGPEFLTYFQNEAQLEKSRLLSDRFSAERPKGSFSTLEIQRTEQGDSAMYLCASSWTDSEAFFGQGTRLTVV.

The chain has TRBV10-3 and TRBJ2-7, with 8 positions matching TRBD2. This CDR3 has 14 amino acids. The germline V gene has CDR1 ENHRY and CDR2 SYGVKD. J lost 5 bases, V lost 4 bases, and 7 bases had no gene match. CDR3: CAISVGGRSNEQYF. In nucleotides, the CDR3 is TGTGCCATCAGTGTGGGCGGGAGGTCTAACGAGCAGTACTTC.

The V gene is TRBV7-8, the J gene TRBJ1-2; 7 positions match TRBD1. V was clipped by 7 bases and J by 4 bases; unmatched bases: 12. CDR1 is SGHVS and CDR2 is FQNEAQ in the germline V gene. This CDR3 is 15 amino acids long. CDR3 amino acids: CASTHDVGTVYGYTF. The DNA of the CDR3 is TGTGCCAGCACCCATGACGTCGGGACAGTCTATGGCTACACCTTC.

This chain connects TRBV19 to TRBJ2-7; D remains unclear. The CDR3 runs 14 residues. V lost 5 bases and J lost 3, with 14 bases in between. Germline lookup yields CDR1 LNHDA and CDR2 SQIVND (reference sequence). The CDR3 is CASSERQRRYEQYF. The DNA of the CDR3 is TGTGCCAGTAGTGAGAGGCAGCGCCGCTACGAGCAGTACTTC. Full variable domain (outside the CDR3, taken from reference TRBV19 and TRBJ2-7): DGGITQSPKYLFRKEGQNVTLSCEQNLNHDAMYWYRQDPGQGLRLIYYSQIVNDFQKGDIAEGYSVSREKKESFPLTVTSAQKNPTAFYLCASSERQRRYEQYFGPGTRLTVT.

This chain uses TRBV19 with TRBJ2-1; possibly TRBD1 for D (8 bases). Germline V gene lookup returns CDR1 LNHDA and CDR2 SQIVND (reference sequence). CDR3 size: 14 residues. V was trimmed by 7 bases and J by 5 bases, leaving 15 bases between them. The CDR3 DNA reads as TGTGCCAGTACCAACAGGGGGGGGAACAATGAGCAGTTCTTC. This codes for CASTNRGGNNEQFF.

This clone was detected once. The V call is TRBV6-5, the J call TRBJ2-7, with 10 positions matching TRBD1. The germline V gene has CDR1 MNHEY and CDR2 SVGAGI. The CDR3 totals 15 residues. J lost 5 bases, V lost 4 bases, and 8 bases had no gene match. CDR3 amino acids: CASSSTGQGIDEQYF. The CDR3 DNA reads TGTGCCAGCAGTTCTACGGGACAGGGGATCGACGAGCAGTACTTC.

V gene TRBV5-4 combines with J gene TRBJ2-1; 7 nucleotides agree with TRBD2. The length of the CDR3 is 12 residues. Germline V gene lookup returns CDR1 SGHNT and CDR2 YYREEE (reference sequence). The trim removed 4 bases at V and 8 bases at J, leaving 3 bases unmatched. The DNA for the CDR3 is TGTGCCAGCAGCGTTCGGGGGGATGAGCAGTTCTTC. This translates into CASSVRGDEQFF.

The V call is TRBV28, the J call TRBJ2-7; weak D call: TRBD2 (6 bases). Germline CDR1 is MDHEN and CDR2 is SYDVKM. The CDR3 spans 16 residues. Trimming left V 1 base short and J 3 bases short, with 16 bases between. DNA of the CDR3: TGTGCCAGCAGTTTATACGGGCGACTAGGGTACTACGAGCAGTACTTC. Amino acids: CASSLYGRLGYYEQYF.

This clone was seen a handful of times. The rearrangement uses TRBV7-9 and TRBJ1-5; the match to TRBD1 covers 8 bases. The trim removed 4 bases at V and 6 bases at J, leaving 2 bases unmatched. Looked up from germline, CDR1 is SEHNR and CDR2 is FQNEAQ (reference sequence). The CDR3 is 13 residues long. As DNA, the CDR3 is TGTGCCAGCAGCTCGACAGGGGCTCAGCCCCAGCATTTT. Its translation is CASSSTGAQPQHF.

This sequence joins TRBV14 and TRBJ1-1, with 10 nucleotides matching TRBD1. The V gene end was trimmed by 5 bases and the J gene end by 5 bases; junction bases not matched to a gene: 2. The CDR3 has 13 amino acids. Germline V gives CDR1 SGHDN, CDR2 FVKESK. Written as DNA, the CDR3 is TGTGCCAGCAGCAGGACAGGGGGAACTGAAGCTTTCTTT. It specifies CASSRTGGTEAFF.

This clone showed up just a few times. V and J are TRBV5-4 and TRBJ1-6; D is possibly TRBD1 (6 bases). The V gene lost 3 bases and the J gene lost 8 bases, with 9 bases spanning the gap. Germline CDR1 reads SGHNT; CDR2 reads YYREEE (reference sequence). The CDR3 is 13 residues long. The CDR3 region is CASSWDNDSPLHF. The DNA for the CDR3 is TGTGCCAGCAGCTGGGACAATGATTCACCCCTCCACTTT.

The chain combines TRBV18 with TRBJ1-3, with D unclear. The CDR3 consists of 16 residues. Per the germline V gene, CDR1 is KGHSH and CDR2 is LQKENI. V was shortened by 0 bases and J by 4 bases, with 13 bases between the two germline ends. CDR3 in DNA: TGTGCCAGCTCACCACCGGACGGAGGTCGAGGAAACACCATATATTTT. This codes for CASSPPDGGRGNTIYF.

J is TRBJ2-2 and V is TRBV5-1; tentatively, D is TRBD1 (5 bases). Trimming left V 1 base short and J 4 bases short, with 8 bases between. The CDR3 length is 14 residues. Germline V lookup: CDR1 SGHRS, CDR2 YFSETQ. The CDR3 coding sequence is TGCGCCAGCAGCTTGTCACAGGTCACCGGGGAGCTGTTTTTT. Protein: CASSLSQVTGELFF. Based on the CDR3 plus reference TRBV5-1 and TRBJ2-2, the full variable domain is KAGVTQTPRYLIKTRGQQVTLSCSPISGHRSVSWYQQTPGQGLQFLFEYFSETQRNKGNFPGRFSGRQFSNSRSEMNVSTLELGDSALYLCASSLSQVTGELFFGEGSRLTVL.

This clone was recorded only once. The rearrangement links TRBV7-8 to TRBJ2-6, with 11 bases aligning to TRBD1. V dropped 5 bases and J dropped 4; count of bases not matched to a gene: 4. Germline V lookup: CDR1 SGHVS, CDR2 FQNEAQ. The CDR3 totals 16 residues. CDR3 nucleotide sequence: TGTGCCAGCAGCGGACAGGGGGCAGCCGGGGCCAACGTCCTGACTTTC. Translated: CASSGQGAAGANVLTF.

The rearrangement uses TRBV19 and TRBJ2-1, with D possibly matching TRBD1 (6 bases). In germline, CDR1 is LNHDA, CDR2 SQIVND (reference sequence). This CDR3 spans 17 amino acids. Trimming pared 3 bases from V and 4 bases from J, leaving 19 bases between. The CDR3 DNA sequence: TGTGCCAGTAGTATCATTCCAGGGGACGTCACTTACAATGAGCAGTTCTTC. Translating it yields CASSIIPGDVTYNEQFF.

This chain's CDR3 is CASSVVVAGGPDEQFF. CDR3 DNA: TGTGCCAGCAGCGTAGTGGTAGCGGGAGGGCCGGATGAGCAGTTCTTC. The genes are TRBV9 and TRBJ2-1, with 11 bases lining up with TRBD2. J lost 8 bases, V lost 0 bases, and 7 bases had no gene match. The CDR3 spans 16 residues. CDR1 and CDR2 from the germline V gene are SGDLS and YYNGEE.

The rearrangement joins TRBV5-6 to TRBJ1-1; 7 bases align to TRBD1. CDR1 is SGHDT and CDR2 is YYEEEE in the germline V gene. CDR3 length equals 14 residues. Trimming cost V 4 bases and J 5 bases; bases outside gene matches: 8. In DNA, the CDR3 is TGTGCCAGCAGCAGGGGACAGCAAAGGACTGAAGCTTTCTTT. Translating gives CASSRGQQRTEAFF.

Here the CDR3 reads CASRLTGGLSTEAFF. CDR3 coding DNA: TGTGCCAGCAGGCTGACAGGGGGCTTGAGCACTGAAGCTTTCTTT. The chain uses TRBV6-5 and TRBJ1-1; 10 bases line up with TRBD1. Germline-derived CDR1 and CDR2 are MNHEY and SVGAGI. CDR3 size: 15 residues. Trimming removed 6 bases from V and 4 bases from J; junction bases left unmatched: 8.

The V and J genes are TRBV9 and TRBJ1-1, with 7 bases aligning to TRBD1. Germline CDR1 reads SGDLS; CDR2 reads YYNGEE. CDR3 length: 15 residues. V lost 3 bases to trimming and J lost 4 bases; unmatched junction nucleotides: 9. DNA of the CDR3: TGTGCCAGCAGCGACAAGACAGGGTCGAGCACTGAAGCTTTCTTT. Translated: CASSDKTGSSTEAFF.

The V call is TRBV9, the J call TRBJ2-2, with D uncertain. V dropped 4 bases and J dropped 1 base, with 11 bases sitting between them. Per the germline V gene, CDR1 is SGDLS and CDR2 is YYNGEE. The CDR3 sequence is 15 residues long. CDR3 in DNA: TGTGCCAGCAGCCCCCCGGGTAGGAACACCGGGGAGCTGTTTTTT. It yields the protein CASSPPGRNTGELFF.